Listed here are 4 T cell receptor beta chains from one sample, sequenced in a study of T cells in Graves' hyperthyroidism and ophthalmopathy. It was RNA transcripts that yielded the amplified TCR beta CDR3 regions. Researchers ran a first-round RT-PCR on the TCR CDR3 using the HTBI primer set. TCRdb passed the multiplex PCR reads through MiXCR, listing each CDR3 protein once. Of approximately 430,000 distinct CDR3 sequences listed, around a sixth were seen once; the top ten hold around 7.7%. Sequencing was done on a sample of blood. These receptors came from a woman between 18 and 29 years old with Graves' hyperthyroidism.

This clonotype has a handful of counts. The rearrangement links TRBV6-2 or TRBV6-3 to TRBJ2-7, with 11 bases matching TRBD2. The CDR3 is made up of 14 amino acids. The junction had 10 bases not matched to a gene; V was cut back by 8 bases and J by 7 bases. The germline gives CDR1 MNHEY, CDR2 SVGEGT. CDR3 bases: TGTGCCAGCGGACCGGGACTAGCGGTATGGGAGCAGTACTTC. Translation gives CASGPGLAVWEQYF.

This clonotype was detected many times. The chain links TRBV5-1 to TRBJ1-2; 9 bases are shared with TRBD1. Germline CDR1 and CDR2: SGHRS and YFSETQ. CDR3 length: 16 residues. The J segment lost 6 bases and the V segment lost 6 bases, leaving 15 bases of the junction unmatched. CDR3 sequence (DNA): TGCGCCAGCACCTCGGATGAGACAGGGGGGTTTCATGGCTACACCTTC. It codes for CASTSDETGGFHGYTF.

This clonotype was detected ten times or more. V gene TRBV6-1 combines with J gene TRBJ1-2, with 8 nucleotides matching TRBD1. V gave up 5 bases and J gave up 5 bases; unmatched junction bases: 4. Germline CDR1 and CDR2: MNHNS and SASEGT. The CDR3 has 13 residues. The DNA of the CDR3 is TGTGCCAGCAGTTCTAACAGGGGGTATGGCTACACCTTC. Its translation: CASSSNRGYGYTF.

This clonotype turned up a few times. The chain uses TRBV18 and TRBJ2-7; D possibly corresponds to TRBD2 (6 bases). The CDR3 consists of 15 residues. Trimming took 4 bases from V and 0 from J, leaving 13 bases between them. Germline V gene sequence: CDR1 KGHSH, CDR2 LQKENI. CDR3 DNA: TGTGCCAGCTCACGGGCGGGGATGAGCTCCTACGAGCAGTACTTC. It specifies CASSRAGMSSYEQYF.